This T cell receptor beta chain is from a study of PD-L1 blockade in urothelial cancer. Whole-study context: In the patient group, twenty-five of 29 were males with bladder-origin urothelial cancer. Analysis of the blood was performed 3 weeks (second dose) and 6 weeks after treatment start.

Time point defined: pretreatment peripheral blood. The CDR3 contains 14 residues. V lost 5 bases to trimming and J lost 5 bases; unmatched junction nucleotides: 7. The germline gives CDR1 GTSNPN, CDR2 SVGIG (reference sequence). The authors spiked synthetic TCR analog templates into each PCR. Method: immunoSEQ multiplex PCR; TCRdb's copy keeps in-frame clones and lacks some. The sample holds tens of thousands of clones, 79% seen once. This TCR derives from a man in his sixties or seventies with urothelial cancer. The chain carries TRBV30 and TRBJ2-1; 9 bases map to TRBD1. This specimen was PBMCs, taken around atezolizumab (anti-PD-L1) treatment. CDR3 DNA: TGTGCCTGGGAGACCGGGACAGGGAACAATGAGCAGTTCTTC. This translates into CAWETGTGNNEQFF.